These 13 T cell receptor beta chains were sequenced from one sample in a study of regulatory T cells in long-lasting Graves disease. Time point in this sample: newly diagnosed GD, antithyroid drugs for less than 3 months. PBMC-derived RNA was used for the TCR library. Arm-PCR of CDR3 regions with iRepertoire HTBI primers generated TCR beta libraries. TCRdb passed the multiplex PCR reads through MiXCR, listing each CDR3 protein once. The sample has 400,000 to 450,000 distinct CDR3 sequences, more than 13% seen once. These data also featured in a second study, about T cells in Graves' hyperthyroidism and ophthalmopathy.

This specimen was peripheral blood mononuclear cells (PBMCs), taken at new diagnosis, from a patient treated with antithyroid drugs. These receptors were taken from a woman aged 25-40 years with Graves disease.

This clonotype was counted ten times or more. This sequence joins TRBV28 and TRBJ2-7, with D tentatively TRBD1 (6 bases). Trimming removed 2 bases at V and 3 bases at J, with 11 bases between. Germline values: CDR1 MDHEN, CDR2 SYDVKM. The CDR3 covers 14 residues. CDR3 loop: CASSLVLGHYEQYF. The CDR3 region has the DNA TGTGCCAGCAGTTTAGTCTTGGGACACTACGAGCAGTACTTC.

This clonotype occurred a few times. The gene calls are TRBV24-1 and TRBJ1-4; D gene unclear. Germline V gives CDR1 KGHDR, CDR2 SFDVKD. V was shortened by 2 bases and J by 7 bases, with 4 bases between the two germline ends. CDR3 length: 12 residues. In nucleotides, the CDR3 is TGTGCCACCAGTGATTCGGGTGAAAAACTGTTTTTT. This sequence encodes CATSDSGEKLFF.

This clonotype was counted many times. The gene calls are TRBV3-1 and TRBJ2-3, with 11 positions matching TRBD1. The CDR3 contains 14 residues. Trimming cost V 3 bases and J 6 bases; bases outside gene matches: 2. Per germline, CDR1 LGHDT and CDR2 YNNKEL (reference sequence). DNA of the CDR3: TGTGCCAGCAGCCAGGACAGGGGGCTGGATACGCAGTATTTT. Protein: CASSQDRGLDTQYF.

In the case of this clonotype: The likely explanation is a read error, given a far larger clone one base away. This chain uses TRBV12-3 or TRBV12-4 with TRBJ1-1, with 9 bases matching TRBD1. CDR3 size: 15 residues. Here the CDR3 DNA reads TGTGCCAGCAGCCCAACCGGGACAGGGAACGCTGAAGCTTTCTTT. Its translation is CASSPTGTGNAEAFF.

In its sample, this clonotype was seen many times. The chain carries TRBV12-3 or TRBV12-4 and TRBJ1-6; D is possibly TRBD1 (5 bases). The CDR3 sequence is 14 residues long. V lost 3 bases to trimming and J lost 5 bases, with 8 bases between them. For the CDR3, the DNA is TGTGCCAGCAGTTTCGGGGCGGATAATTCACCCCTCCACTTT. It codes for CASSFGADNSPLHF.

This clonotype has a handful of counts. V usage is TRBV29-1 and J usage is TRBJ2-3; weak D call: TRBD2 (6 bases). Germline lookup yields CDR1 SQVTM and CDR2 ANQGSEA. Trimming left V 6 bases short and J 3 bases short, with 13 bases between. The CDR3 extends over 13 amino acids. CDR3: CSVDAGTTDTQYF. CDR3 nucleotides: TGCAGCGTGGACGCCGGGACTACAGATACGCAGTATTTT.

This clonotype was found many times. The rearrangement links TRBV12-3 or TRBV12-4 to TRBJ1-5; 8 bases fit TRBD1. The CDR3 has 14 residues. V was pared by 5 bases and J by 10 bases, with 10 bases of the junction left unmatched. The CDR3 nucleotides read TGTGCCAGCAGTGACAGGGGTACCGCAGGACCCCAGCATTTT. Translating it yields CASSDRGTAGPQHF.

The table lists this clonotype with many counts. The gene calls are TRBV28 and TRBJ2-7; weak D call: TRBD1 (6 bases). The CDR3 contains 12 residues. Trimming removed 5 bases at V and 6 bases at J, with 11 bases between. Germline assignment: CDR1 MDHEN and CDR2 SYDVKM. Here the CDR3 DNA reads TGTGCCAGCAGTCCTAACAGGGTCGAGCAGTACTTC. The encoded protein is CASSPNRVEQYF. The variable domain in full, completed from reference TRBV28 and TRBJ2-7, reads DVKVTQSSRYLVKRTGEKVFLECVQDMDHENMFWYRQDPGLGLRLIYFSYDVKMKEKGDIPEGYSVSREKKERFSLILESASTNQTSMYLCASSPNRVEQYFGPGTRLTVT.

This clonotype was recorded many times. The rearrangement joins TRBV6-1 to TRBJ2-1; D is unresolved. There are 15 residues in the CDR3. V was cut by 6 bases and J by 0 bases, with 12 bases left in between. Per germline, CDR1 MNHNS and CDR2 SASEGT. As DNA, the CDR3 is TGTGCCAGCAGGGGCGGAAGAAGCTCCTACAATGAGCAGTTCTTC. This sequence encodes CASRGGRSSYNEQFF.

This chain links TRBV5-8 with TRBJ2-2, with 12 bases matching TRBD2. CDR1 and CDR2 (germline): SGHTS, YDEGEE. The V segment lost 4 bases and the J segment 5 bases; nucleotides outside the gene matches: 12. This CDR3 has 18 residues. The CDR3 is CASSPTRLAGVVTGELFF. CDR3 DNA sequence: TGTGCCAGCAGCCCCACCCGACTAGCGGGAGTGGTGACCGGGGAGCTGTTTTTT.

The V gene is TRBV11-2, the J gene TRBJ1-4, with 7 bases lining up with TRBD1. This CDR3 has 13 residues. CDR1 and CDR2 (germline): SGHAT, FQNNGV. V lost 1 base and J lost 12; bases outside the gene matches: 5. The CDR3 spells CASSLGTGGQLFF. In nucleotides, the CDR3 is TGTGCCAGCAGCTTAGGGACAGGTGGTCAACTGTTTTTT.

This clonotype showed up many times. CDR3 sequence reads: CSARTDQLHTDTQYF. The CDR3 nucleotides are TGCAGTGCTAGAACTGACCAGCTCCACACAGATACGCAGTATTTT. The chain has TRBV20-1 and TRBJ2-3; D unclear. V dropped 2 bases and J dropped 2 bases, with 14 bases sitting between them. Germline values: CDR1 DFQATT, CDR2 SNEGSKA (reference sequence). This CDR3 spans 15 amino acids.

V is TRBV5-5 and J is TRBJ2-1, with no clear D. This CDR3 has 13 amino acids. The V end lost 4 bases, the J end lost 7 bases, and 12 bases lay between the germline ends. In germline, CDR1 is SGHKS, CDR2 YYEKEE (reference sequence). The CDR3 region has the DNA TGTGCCAGCAGCCCTACACTACTTAATGAGCAGTTCTTC. Translating it yields CASSPTLLNEQFF.